A single T cell receptor beta chain is shown here with its context. This record belongs to a study of CD8 T cells in Susac syndrome. With random hexamers, roughly 0.45 to 1 ug RNA was reverse transcribed. Multiplex immunoSEQ PCR targeted 54 Vbeta and 13 Jbeta TCR beta segments. Using its own MiXCR run on the immunoSEQ multiplex PCR reads, TCRdb lists one record per CDR3 protein. This repertoire shows some 300,000 distinct CDR3 sequences, approximately 85% found once; its top ten account for roughly 0.21%. The CDR3 is 17 residues long. Trimming stripped 4 bases from V and 1 base from J, with 19 bases between. CDR1 and CDR2 (germline): SEHNR, FQNEAQ (reference sequence). Sequencing of TCR beta covered CD8+ and CD4+ T cells obtained from blood. Negative isolation yielded the CD8+ and CD4+ T cells, while FACS enriched the TEMRA cells.

The sample comprised CD8+ T cells from PBMCs. The receptor was isolated from a human donor with multiple sclerosis. The J gene is TRBJ1-1, the V gene TRBV7-9, with D possibly being TRBD1 (6 bases). CDR3 sequence: CASSSIVIRGPNTEAFF. CDR3 sequence (DNA): TGTGCCAGCAGCTCAATAGTAATACGGGGGCCGAACACTGAAGCTTTCTTT.